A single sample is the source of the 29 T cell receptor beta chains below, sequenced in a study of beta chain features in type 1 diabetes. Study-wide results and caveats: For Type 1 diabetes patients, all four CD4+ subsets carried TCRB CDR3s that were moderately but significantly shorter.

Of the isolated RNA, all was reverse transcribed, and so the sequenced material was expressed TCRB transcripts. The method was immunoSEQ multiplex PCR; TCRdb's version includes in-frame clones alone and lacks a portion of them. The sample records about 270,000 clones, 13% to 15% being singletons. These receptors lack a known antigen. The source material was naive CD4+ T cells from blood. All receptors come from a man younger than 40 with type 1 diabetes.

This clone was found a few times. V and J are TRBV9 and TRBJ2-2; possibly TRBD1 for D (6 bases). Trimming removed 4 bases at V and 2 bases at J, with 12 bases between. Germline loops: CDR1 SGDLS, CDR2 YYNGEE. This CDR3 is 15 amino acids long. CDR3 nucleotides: TGTGCCAGCAGCATCTGGGACACAAACACCGGGGAGCTGTTTTTT. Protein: CASSIWDTNTGELFF.

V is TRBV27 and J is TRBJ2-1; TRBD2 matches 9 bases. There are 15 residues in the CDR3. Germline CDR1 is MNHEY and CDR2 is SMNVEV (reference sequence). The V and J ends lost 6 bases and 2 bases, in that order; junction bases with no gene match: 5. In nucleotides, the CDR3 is TGTGCCAGCAGCGGAGCGGGAGGAACCTACAATGAGCAGTTCTTC. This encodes CASSGAGGTYNEQFF.

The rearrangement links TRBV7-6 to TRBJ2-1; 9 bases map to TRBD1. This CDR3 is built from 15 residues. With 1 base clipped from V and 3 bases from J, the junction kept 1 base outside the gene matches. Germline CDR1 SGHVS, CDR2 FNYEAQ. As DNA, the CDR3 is TGTGCCAGCAGCTTAGGGGGACAGGGCTACAATGAGCAGTTCTTC. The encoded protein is CASSLGGQGYNEQFF. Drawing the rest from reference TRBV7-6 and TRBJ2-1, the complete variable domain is GAGVSQSPRYKVTKRGQDVALRCDPISGHVSLYWYRQALGQGPEFLTYFNYEAQQDKSGLPNDRFSAERPEGSISTLTIQRTEQRDSAMYRCASSLGGQGYNEQFFGPGTRLTVL.

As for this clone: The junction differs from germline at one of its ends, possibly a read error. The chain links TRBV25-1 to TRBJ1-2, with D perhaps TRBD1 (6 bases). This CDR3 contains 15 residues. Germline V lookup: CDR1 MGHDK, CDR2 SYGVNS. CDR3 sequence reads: CASSDPHRDYYSYTF. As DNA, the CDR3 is TGTGCCAGCAGTGATCCGCACAGGGACTACTATAGCTACACCTTC.

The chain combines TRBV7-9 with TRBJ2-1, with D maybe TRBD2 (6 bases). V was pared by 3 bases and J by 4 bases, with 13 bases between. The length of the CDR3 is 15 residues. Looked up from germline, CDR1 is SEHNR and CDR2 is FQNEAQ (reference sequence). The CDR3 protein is CASSLGRTTYNEQFF. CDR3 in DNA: TGTGCCAGCAGCTTGGGGAGGACCACTTACAATGAGCAGTTCTTC.

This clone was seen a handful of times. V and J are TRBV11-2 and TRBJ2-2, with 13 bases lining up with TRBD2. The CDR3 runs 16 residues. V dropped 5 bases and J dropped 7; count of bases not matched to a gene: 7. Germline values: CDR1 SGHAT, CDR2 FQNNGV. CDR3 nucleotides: TGTGCCAGCAGCCTGGGACTAGCGGGACGAGGCGGGGAGCTGTTTTTT. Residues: CASSLGLAGRGGELFF.

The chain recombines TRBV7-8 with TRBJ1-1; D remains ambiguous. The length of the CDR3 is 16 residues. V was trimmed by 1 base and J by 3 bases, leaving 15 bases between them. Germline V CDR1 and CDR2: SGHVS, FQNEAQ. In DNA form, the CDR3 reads TGTGCCAGCAGCTTAGTAGGCGGTAACATAGACACTGAAGCTTTCTTT. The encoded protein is CASSLVGGNIDTEAFF.

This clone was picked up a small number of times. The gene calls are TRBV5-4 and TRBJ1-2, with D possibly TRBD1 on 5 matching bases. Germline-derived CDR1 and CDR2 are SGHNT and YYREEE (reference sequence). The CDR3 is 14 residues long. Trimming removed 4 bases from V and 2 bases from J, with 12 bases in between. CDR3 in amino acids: CASSPDGGNYGYTF. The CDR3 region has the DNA TGTGCCAGCAGCCCGGACGGGGGGAACTATGGCTACACCTTC.

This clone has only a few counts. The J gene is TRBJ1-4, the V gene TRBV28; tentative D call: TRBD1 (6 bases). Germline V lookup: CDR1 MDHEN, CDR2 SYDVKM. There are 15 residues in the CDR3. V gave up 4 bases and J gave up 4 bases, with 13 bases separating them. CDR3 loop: CASSSAGVVNEKLFF. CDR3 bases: TGTGCCAGCAGTTCCGCAGGGGTGGTTAATGAAAAACTGTTTTTT.

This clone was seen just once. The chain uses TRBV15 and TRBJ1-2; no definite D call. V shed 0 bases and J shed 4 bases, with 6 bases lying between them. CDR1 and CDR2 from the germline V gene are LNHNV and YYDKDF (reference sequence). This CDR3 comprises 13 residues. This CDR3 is CATSRDGVYGYTF. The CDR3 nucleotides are TGTGCCACCAGCAGAGACGGAGTCTATGGCTACACCTTC.

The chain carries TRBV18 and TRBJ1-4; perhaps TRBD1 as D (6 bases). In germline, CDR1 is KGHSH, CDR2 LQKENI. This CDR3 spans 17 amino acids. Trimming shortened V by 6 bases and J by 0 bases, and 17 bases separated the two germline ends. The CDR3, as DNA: TGTGCCAGCTCGTCGAGCAGGGGATTGGCAACTAATGAAAAACTGTTTTTT. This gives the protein CASSSSRGLATNEKLFF.

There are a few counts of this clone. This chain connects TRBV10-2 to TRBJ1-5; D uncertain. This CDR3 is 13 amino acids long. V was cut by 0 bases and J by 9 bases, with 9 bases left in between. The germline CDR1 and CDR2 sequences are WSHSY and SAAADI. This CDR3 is CASSESSRSPQHF. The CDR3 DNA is TGCGCCAGCAGTGAGTCGAGCCGGTCGCCCCAGCATTTT.

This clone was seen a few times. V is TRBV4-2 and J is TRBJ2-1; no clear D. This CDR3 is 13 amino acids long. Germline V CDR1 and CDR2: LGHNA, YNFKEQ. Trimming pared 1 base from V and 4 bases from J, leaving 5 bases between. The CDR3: CASSQAVYNEQFF. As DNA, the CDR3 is TGTGCCAGCAGCCAAGCCGTATACAATGAGCAGTTCTTC.

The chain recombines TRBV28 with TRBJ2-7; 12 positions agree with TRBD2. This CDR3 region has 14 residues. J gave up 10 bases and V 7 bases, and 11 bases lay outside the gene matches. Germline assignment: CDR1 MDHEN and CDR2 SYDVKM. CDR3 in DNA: TGTGCCAGCAAAATCGTAGGGGGACTAGCGGGTCAGTACTTC. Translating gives CASKIVGGLAGQYF.

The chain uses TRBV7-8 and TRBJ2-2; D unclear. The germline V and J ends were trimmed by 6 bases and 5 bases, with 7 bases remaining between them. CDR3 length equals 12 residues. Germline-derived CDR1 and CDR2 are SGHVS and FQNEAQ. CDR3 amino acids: CASSLWTGELFF. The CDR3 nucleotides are TGTGCCAGCAGTCTATGGACCGGGGAGCTGTTTTTT. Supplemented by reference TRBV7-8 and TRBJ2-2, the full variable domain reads GAGVSQSPRYKVAKRGQDVALRCDPISGHVSLFWYQQALGQGPEFLTYFQNEAQLDKSGLPSDRFFAERPEGSVSTLKIQRTQQEDSAVYLCASSLWTGELFFGEGSRLTVL.

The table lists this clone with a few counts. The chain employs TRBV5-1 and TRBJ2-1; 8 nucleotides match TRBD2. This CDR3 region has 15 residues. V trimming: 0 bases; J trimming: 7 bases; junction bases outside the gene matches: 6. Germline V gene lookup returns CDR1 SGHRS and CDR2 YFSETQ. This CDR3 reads CASSLGAGDLNEQFF. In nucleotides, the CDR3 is TGCGCCAGCAGCTTGGGAGCGGGAGACTTGAATGAGCAGTTCTTC. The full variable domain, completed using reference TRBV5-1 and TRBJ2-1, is KAGVTQTPRYLIKTRGQQVTLSCSPISGHRSVSWYQQTPGQGLQFLFEYFSETQRNKGNFPGRFSGRQFSNSRSEMNVSTLELGDSALYLCASSLGAGDLNEQFFGPGTRLTVL.

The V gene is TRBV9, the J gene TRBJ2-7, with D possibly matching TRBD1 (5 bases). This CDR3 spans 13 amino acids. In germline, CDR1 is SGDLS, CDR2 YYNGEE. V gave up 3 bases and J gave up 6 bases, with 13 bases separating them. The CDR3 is CASSGQILGEQYF. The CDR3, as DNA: TGTGCCAGCAGCGGACAGATCTTGGGCGAGCAGTACTTC.

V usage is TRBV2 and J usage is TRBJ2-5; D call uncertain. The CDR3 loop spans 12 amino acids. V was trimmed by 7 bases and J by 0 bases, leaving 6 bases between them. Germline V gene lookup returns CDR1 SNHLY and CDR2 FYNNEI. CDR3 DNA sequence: TGTGCCAGCACCGCGTACCAAGAGACCCAGTACTTC. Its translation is CASTAYQETQYF.

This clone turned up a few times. The CDR3 coding sequence is TGCGCCAGCAGCCCAACCGTGACTGATACACAGTTCTTC. Translation gives CASSPTVTDTQFF. The V gene is TRBV5-1, the J gene TRBJ2-1; unclear D gene. Germline assignment: CDR1 SGHRS and CDR2 YFSETQ. With 4 bases removed from V and 13 bases from J, the gap between germline ends came to 18 bases. The CDR3 is made up of 13 amino acids.

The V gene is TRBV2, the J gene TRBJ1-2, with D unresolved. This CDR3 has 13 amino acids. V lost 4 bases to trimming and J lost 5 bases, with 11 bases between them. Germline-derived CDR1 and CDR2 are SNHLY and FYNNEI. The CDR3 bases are TGTGCCAGCAGTGCGGACTTGGGGTATGGCTACACCTTC. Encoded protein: CASSADLGYGYTF.

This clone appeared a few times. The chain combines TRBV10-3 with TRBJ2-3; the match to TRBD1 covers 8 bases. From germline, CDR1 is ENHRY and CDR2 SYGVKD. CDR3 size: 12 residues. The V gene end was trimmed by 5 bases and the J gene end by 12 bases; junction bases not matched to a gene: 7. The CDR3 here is CAISRDRGPQYF. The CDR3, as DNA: TGTGCCATCAGTAGAGACAGGGGCCCCCAGTATTTT.

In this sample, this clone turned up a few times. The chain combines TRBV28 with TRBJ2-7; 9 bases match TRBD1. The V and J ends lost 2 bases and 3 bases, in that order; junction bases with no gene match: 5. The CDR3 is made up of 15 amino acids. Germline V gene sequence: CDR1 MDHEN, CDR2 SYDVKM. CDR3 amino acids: CASSLLGQGNYEQYF. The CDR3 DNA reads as TGTGCCAGCAGTTTACTCGGACAGGGGAACTACGAGCAGTACTTC.

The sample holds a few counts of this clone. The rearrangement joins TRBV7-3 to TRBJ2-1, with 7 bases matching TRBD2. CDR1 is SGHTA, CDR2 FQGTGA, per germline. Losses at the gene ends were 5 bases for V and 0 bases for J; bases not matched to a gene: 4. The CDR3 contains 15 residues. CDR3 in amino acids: CASSPQRGSYNEQFF. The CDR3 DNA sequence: TGTGCCAGCAGCCCCCAGCGGGGCTCCTACAATGAGCAGTTCTTC.

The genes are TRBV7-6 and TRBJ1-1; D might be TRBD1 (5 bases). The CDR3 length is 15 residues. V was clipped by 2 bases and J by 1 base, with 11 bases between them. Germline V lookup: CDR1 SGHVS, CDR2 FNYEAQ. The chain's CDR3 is CASSLFRGANTEAFF. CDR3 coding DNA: TGTGCCAGCAGCTTATTTAGGGGCGCGAACACTGAAGCTTTCTTT. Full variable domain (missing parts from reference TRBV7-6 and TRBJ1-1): GAGVSQSPRYKVTKRGQDVALRCDPISGHVSLYWYRQALGQGPEFLTYFNYEAQQDKSGLPNDRFSAERPEGSISTLTIQRTEQRDSAMYRCASSLFRGANTEAFFGQGTRLTVV.

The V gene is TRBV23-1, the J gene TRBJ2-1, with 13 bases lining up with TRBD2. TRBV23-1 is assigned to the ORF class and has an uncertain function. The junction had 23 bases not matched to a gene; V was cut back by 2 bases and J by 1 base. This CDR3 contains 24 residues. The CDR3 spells CASSQAIFRGLAGAQYFSYNEQFF. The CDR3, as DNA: TGCGCCAGCAGTCAAGCGATTTTTCGAGGACTAGCGGGAGCTCAGTATTTTTCCTACAATGAGCAGTTCTTC.

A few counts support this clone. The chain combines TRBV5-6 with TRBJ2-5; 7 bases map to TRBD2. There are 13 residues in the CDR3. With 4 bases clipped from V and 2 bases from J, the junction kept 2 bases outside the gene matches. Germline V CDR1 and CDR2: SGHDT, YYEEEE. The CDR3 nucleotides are TGTGCCAGCAGCGGGGGGGTTCAAGAGACCCAGTACTTC. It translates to CASSGGVQETQYF.

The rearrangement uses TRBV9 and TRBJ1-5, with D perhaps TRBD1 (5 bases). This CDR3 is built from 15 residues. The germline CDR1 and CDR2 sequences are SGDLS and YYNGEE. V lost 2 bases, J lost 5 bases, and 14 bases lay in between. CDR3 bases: TGTGCCAGCAGCGTGGGGGAGGGTCGAGATCAGCCCCAGCATTTT. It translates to CASSVGEGRDQPQHF.

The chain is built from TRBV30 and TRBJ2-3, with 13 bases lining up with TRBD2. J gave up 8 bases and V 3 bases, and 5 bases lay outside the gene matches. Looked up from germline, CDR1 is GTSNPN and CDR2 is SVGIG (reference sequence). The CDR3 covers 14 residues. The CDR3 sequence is CAWRLAGGPSTQYF. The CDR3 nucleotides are TGTGCCTGGAGACTAGCGGGAGGGCCCAGTACGCAGTATTTT. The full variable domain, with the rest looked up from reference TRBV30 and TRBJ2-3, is SQTIHQWPATLVQPVGSPLSLECTVEGTSNPNLYWYRQAAGRGLQLLFYSVGIGQISSEVPQNLSASRPQDRQFILSSKKLLLSDSGFYLCAWRLAGGPSTQYFGPGTRLTVL.

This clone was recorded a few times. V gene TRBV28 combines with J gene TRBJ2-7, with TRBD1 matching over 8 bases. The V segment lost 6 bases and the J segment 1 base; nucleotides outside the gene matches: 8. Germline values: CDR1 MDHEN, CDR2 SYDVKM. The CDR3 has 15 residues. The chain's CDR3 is CASSRPGQGSYEQYF. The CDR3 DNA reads TGTGCCAGCAGCCGACCCGGACAGGGTTCCTACGAGCAGTACTTC.